This entry features one TCR beta chain sequence. The antigen is not known. TCRdb itself ran the 5' RACE reads through MiXCR, one entry per CDR3 protein. The sample lists a few hundred thousand distinct CDR3 sequences; 25% to 30% were seen once. The data originate from a study of T-cell memory formation after mild COVID-19. General study results and limits: Contracting CD8+ clones were enriched in EMRA, CD4+ mainly in CM and EM. CD4/CD8 balance held among clones contracting day 15 to 85, and later expanders leaned CD4+.

The V gene's germline CDR1 is SGHDT and CDR2 YYEEEE. The CDR3 spans 14 residues. Trimming stripped 0 bases from V and 2 bases from J, with 9 bases between. The source material was PBMCs or a T cell subset sorted from them (not recorded which). The rearrangement uses TRBV5-6 and TRBJ2-7; D unclear. The TCR sequence derives from an adult woman who had mild COVID-19 (a few samples of this study predate the infection). Cell type and time point are not known. The CDR3 sequence: CASSLGGSPYEQYF. In DNA form, the CDR3 reads TGTGCCAGCAGCTTGGGAGGTTCCCCCTACGAGCAGTACTTC.